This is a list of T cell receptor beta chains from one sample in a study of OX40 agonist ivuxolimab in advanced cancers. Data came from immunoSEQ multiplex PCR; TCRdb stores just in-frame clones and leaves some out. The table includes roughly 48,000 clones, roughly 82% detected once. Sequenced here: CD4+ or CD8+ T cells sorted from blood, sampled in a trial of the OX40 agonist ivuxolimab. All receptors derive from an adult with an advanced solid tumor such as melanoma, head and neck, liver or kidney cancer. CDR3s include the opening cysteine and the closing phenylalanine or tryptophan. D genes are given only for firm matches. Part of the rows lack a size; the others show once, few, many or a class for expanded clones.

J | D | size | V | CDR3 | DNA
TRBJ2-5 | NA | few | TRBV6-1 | CASSPGSYQETQYF | TGTGCCAGCAGTCCCGGATCGTACCAAGAGACCCAGTACTTC
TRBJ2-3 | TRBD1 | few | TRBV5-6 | CASTHIQDRGGDTQYF | TGTGCCAGCACACACATCCAAGACAGGGGAGGAGATACGCAGTATTTT
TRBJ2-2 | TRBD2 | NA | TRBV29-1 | CSGGLAGTNTGELFF | TGCAGCGGAGGACTAGCGGGGACGAACACCGGGGAGCTGTTTTTT
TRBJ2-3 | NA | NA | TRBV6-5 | CASSYYGRDTQYF | TGTGCCAGCAGTTACTACGGACGGGATACGCAGTATTTT
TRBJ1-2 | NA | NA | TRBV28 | CASRGGVAHGYTF | TGTGCCAGCAGGGGGGGGGTGGCCCATGGCTACACCTTC
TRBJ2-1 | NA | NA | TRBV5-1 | CASSFLDAEQFF | TGCGCCAGCAGCTTTCTAGATGCTGAGCAGTTCTTC
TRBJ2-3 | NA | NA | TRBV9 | CASSASSWLTDTQYF | TGTGCCAGCAGCGCTAGCTCCTGGTTAACAGATACGCAGTATTTT
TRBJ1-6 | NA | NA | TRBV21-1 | CASSNDNCSVTNSPLHF | TGTGCCAGCAGCAACGACAATTGCTCCGTCACTAATTCACCCCTCCACTTT
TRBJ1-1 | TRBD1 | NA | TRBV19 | CASRTGTGPNTEAFF | TGTGCCAGTAGGACCGGGACAGGGCCGAACACTGAAGCTTTCTTT
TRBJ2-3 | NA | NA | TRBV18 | CASSPGLSDTQYF | TGTGCCAGCTCACCAGGCTTGTCAGATACGCAGTATTTT
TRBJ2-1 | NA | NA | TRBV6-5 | CASSYGPVENEQFF | TGTGCCAGCAGTTACGGTCCCGTCGAGAATGAGCAGTTCTTC
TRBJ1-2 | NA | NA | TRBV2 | CASNDGAAFGYTF | TGTGCCAGCAACGATGGGGCGGCATTTGGCTACACCTTC
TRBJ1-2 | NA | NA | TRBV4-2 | CASSPTREQYYGYTF | TGTGCCAGCAGCCCTACCCGAGAGCAATACTATGGCTACACCTTC
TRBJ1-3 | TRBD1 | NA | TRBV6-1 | CASSVTGGGNTIYF | TGTGCCAGCAGTGTCACAGGGGGGGGAAACACCATATATTTT
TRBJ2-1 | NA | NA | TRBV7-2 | CASSSTRTGNEQFF | TGTGCCAGCAGCTCAACCCGGACCGGCAATGAGCAGTTCTTC
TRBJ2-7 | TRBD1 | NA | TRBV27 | CASSLQGAPYEQYF | TGTGCCAGCAGCTTACAGGGGGCCCCCTACGAGCAGTACTTC
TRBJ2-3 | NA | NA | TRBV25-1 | CASTYASTDTQYF | TGTGCCAGCACTTACGCGAGCACAGATACGCAGTATTTT
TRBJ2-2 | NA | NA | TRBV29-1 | CSVPTSSGNTGELFF | TGCAGCGTACCCACCTCTTCGGGTAACACCGGGGAGCTGTTTTTT
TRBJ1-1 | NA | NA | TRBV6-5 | CASSRKVNTEVFF | TGTGCCAGCAGCCGAAAGGTGAACACTGAAGTTTTCTTT
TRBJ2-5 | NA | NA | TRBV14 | CASSRRDSTGWETQYF | TGTGCCAGCAGCCGGAGGGACTCCACCGGGTGGGAGACCCAGTACTTC
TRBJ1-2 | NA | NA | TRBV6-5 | CASSSGSLGYTF | TGTGCCAGCAGTTCAGGGAGTTTGGGCTACACCTTC
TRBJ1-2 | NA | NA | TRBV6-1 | CAITTGYPLYGYTF | TGTGCCATCACGACAGGCTACCCCCTCTATGGCTACACCTTC
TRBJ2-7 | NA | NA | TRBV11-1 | CASSLAEDYEQYF | TGTGCCAGCAGCTTAGCAGAGGACTACGAGCAGTACTTC
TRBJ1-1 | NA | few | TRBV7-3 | CASSLGMNTEAFF | TGTGCCAGCAGCCTAGGCATGAACACTGAAGCTTTCTTT
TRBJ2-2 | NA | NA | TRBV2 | CASSFQGLRNTGELFF | TGTGCCAGCAGTTTTCAGGGTTTAAGGAACACCGGGGAGCTGTTTTTT